This is a list of T cell receptor beta chains from one sample in a study of T-cell memory formation after mild COVID-19. TCRdb reanalysed the 5' RACE reads using MiXCR and keeps one entry per CDR3 protein. The repertoire holds hundreds of thousands of distinct CDR3 sequences, with 15% to 20% as singletons. Sample: PBMCs or a T cell subset sorted from them (not recorded which). The receptors stem from an adult woman who had mild COVID-19 (a few samples of this study predate the infection). Cell type and time point are not known. The CDR3 runs from the conserved cysteine through the conserved F or W. The order of the fields is V gene, D gene, clone size, CDR3 length, J gene, CDR3 protein, CDR3 DNA. D genes are given only for firm matches. Size tells how often a clone was seen (once, few, many) or the class of an expanded clone, and some rows leave it out.

V: TRBV6-2/TRBV6-3
D: .
size: few
length: 13
J: TRBJ1-1
CDR3: CASSYFSDTEAFF
DNA: TGTGCCAGCAGTTACTTCAGCGATACTGAAGCTTTCTTT

V: TRBV12-3/TRBV12-4
D: .
size: .
length: 12
J: TRBJ1-2
CDR3: CASSFPTYGYTF
DNA: TGTGCCAGCAGTTTCCCCACCTATGGCTACACCTTC

V: TRBV25-1
D: .
size: .
length: 18
J: TRBJ1-4
CDR3: CASSDVGSGPGTNEKLFF
DNA: TGTGCCAGCAGTGATGTCGGAAGCGGGCCTGGAACTAATGAAAAACTGTTTTTT

V: TRBV7-9
D: TRBD2
size: few
length: 15
J: TRBJ2-7
CDR3: CASSLRRGSSSEQYF
DNA: TGTGCCAGCAGCCTTAGGCGGGGGAGCAGCTCCGAGCAGTACTTC

V: TRBV3-1
D: .
size: .
length: 14
J: TRBJ2-7
CDR3: CASSQDGRTGEQYF
DNA: TGTGCCAGCAGCCAAGATGGCCGAACTGGAGAGCAGTACTTC

V: TRBV20-1
D: TRBD1
size: once
length: 15
J: TRBJ2-1
CDR3: CSAISPGQAPNEQFF
DNA: TGCAGTGCTATATCACCGGGACAGGCCCCTAATGAGCAGTTCTTC

V: TRBV29-1
D: .
size: .
length: 13
J: TRBJ1-1
CDR3: CSVARGGNTEAFF
DNA: TGCAGCGTTGCAAGGGGGGGAAACACTGAAGCTTTCTTT

V: TRBV30
D: .
size: few
length: 12
J: TRBJ2-7
CDR3: CAFGPGSYEQYF
DNA: TGTGCCTTTGGACCGGGCTCCTACGAGCAGTACTTC

V: TRBV7-9
D: .
size: .
length: 15
J: TRBJ2-3
CDR3: CASSPGGVDKDTQYF
DNA: TGTGCCAGCAGCCCCGGTGGGGTGGACAAAGATACGCAGTATTTT

V: TRBV3-1
D: TRBD1
size: few
length: 13
J: TRBJ1-1
CDR3: CASSPDRESEAFF
DNA: TGTGCCAGCAGCCCGGACAGGGAGAGTGAAGCTTTCTTT

V: TRBV6-1
D: TRBD2
size: .
length: 15
J: TRBJ2-1
CDR3: CASTRASGAYNEQFF
DNA: TGTGCCAGCACTAGGGCTAGCGGAGCCTACAATGAGCAGTTCTTC

V: TRBV29-1
D: .
size: .
length: 13
J: TRBJ1-2
CDR3: CSVDQGQGYGYTF
DNA: TGCAGCGTTGATCAGGGACAAGGCTATGGCTACACCTTC

V: TRBV7-9
D: .
size: .
length: 10
J: TRBJ1-2
CDR3: CATSGRGYTF
DNA: TGTGCCACCTCTGGACGTGGCTACACCTTC

V: TRBV5-4
D: TRBD2
size: few
length: 15
J: TRBJ2-1
CDR3: CASSWTSGGPNEQFF
DNA: TGTGCCAGCAGCTGGACTAGCGGGGGGCCCAATGAGCAGTTCTTC

V: TRBV18
D: .
size: .
length: 16
J: TRBJ2-3
CDR3: CASSPILGVRADTQYF
DNA: TGTGCCAGCTCACCAATCCTCGGGGTTCGGGCAGATACGCAGTATTTT

V: TRBV6-5
D: TRBD1
size: .
length: 16
J: TRBJ1-1
CDR3: CASSYSTGEVNTEAFF
DNA: TGTGCCAGCAGTTACTCGACAGGGGAGGTGAACACTGAAGCTTTCTTT

V: TRBV4-3
D: .
size: .
length: 15
J: TRBJ2-1
CDR3: CASSQDFRLANEQFF
DNA: TGCGCCAGCAGCCAAGATTTTCGTCTAGCGAATGAGCAGTTCTTC

V: TRBV7-8
D: TRBD2
size: many
length: 16
J: TRBJ2-1
CDR3: CASSLGLAGVGNEQFF
DNA: TGTGCCAGCAGCTTAGGGCTAGCGGGAGTGGGCAATGAGCAGTTCTTC

V: TRBV24-1
D: .
size: .
length: 15
J: TRBJ2-1
CDR3: CATSDPLGPGNEQFF
DNA: TGTGCCACCAGTGACCCATTGGGTCCAGGGAATGAGCAGTTCTTC

V: TRBV3-1
D: TRBD2
size: .
length: 19
J: TRBJ2-2
CDR3: CASSQGRLAGGLDTGELFF
DNA: TGTGCCAGCAGCCAAGGCCGACTAGCGGGGGGTTTGGACACCGGGGAGCTGTTTTTT

V: TRBV20-1
D: .
size: .
length: 14
J: TRBJ2-7
CDR3: CSAPRSGTPREQYF
DNA: TGCAGTGCTCCCCGGTCCGGGACACCTCGCGAGCAGTACTTC

V: TRBV4-2
D: TRBD2
size: few
length: 18
J: TRBJ2-6
CDR3: CASSQDLGGSSGANVLTF
DNA: TGTGCCAGCAGCCAAGATTTGGGGGGGTCGTCTGGGGCCAACGTCCTGACTTTC

V: TRBV7-6
D: .
size: once
length: 14
J: TRBJ2-5
CDR3: CASSLQSLGGTQYF
DNA: TGTGCCAGCAGCTTACAGTCGTTGGGGGGGACCCAGTACTTC

V: TRBV30
D: TRBD1
size: .
length: 15
J: TRBJ1-2
CDR3: CAWRETGAAFGGYTF
DNA: TGTGCCTGGAGGGAGACAGGGGCCGCTTTCGGAGGCTACACCTTC

V: TRBV12-3/TRBV12-4
D: .
size: few
length: 13
J: TRBJ1-2
CDR3: CASSLWGTDGYTF
DNA: TGTGCCAGCAGTTTATGGGGGACCGATGGCTACACCTTC

V: TRBV3-1
D: .
size: .
length: 15
J: TRBJ2-5
CDR3: CASSQDGGFGETQYF
DNA: TGTGCCAGCAGCCAAGATGGTGGTTTTGGCGAGACCCAGTACTTC

V: TRBV7-9
D: .
size: .
length: 15
J: TRBJ2-1
CDR3: CASSLADGSYNEQFF
DNA: TGTGCCAGCAGCTTAGCGGACGGCTCCTACAATGAGCAGTTCTTC

V: TRBV7-9
D: TRBD1
size: .
length: 12
J: TRBJ1-2
CDR3: CASSPAQGPLIF
DNA: TGTGCCAGCAGCCCAGCACAGGGGCCTCTTATCTTC

V: TRBV6-6
D: .
size: few
length: 14
J: TRBJ1-2
CDR3: CASSYGGRGYGYTF
DNA: TGTGCCAGCAGTTACGGCGGCAGAGGCTATGGCTACACCTTC

V: TRBV4-1
D: TRBD2
size: .
length: 17
J: TRBJ2-3
CDR3: CASSHPYGTSDSSGQYF
DNA: TGCGCCAGCAGCCACCCCTACGGGACTAGCGACAGTTCTGGGCAGTATTTT

V: TRBV7-2
D: .
size: few
length: 13
J: TRBJ2-1
CDR3: CASTSRVTVQQFF
DNA: TGTGCCAGCACCTCCCGGGTCACGGTTCAGCAGTTCTTC

V: TRBV27
D: TRBD1
size: many
length: 15
J: TRBJ2-3
CDR3: CASSPRTGSTDTQYF
DNA: TGTGCCAGCAGTCCCCGGACAGGTTCTACAGATACGCAGTATTTT

V: TRBV30
D: .
size: few
length: 13
J: TRBJ1-1
CDR3: CAWNTGPGTEAFF
DNA: TGTGCCTGGAACACAGGGCCTGGCACTGAAGCTTTCTTT

V: TRBV20-1
D: .
size: few
length: 14
J: TRBJ2-1
CDR3: CSAVGGGVYNEQFF
DNA: TGCAGTGCCGTAGGAGGGGGGGTTTACAATGAGCAGTTCTTC

V: TRBV6-1
D: .
size: .
length: 16
J: TRBJ2-1
CDR3: CASSERLVAVYNEQFF
DNA: TGTGCCAGCAGTGAACGGTTGGTAGCGGTCTACAATGAGCAGTTCTTC

V: TRBV27
D: TRBD2
size: .
length: 15
J: TRBJ2-1
CDR3: CASSAGSGRYNEQFF
DNA: TGTGCCAGCAGCGCAGGAAGCGGGAGATACAATGAGCAGTTCTTC

V: TRBV7-6
D: .
size: .
length: 13
J: TRBJ1-1
CDR3: CASSLGGRPEAFF
DNA: TGTGCCAGCAGCTTAGGGGGCAGGCCTGAAGCTTTCTTT

V: TRBV7-6
D: TRBD2
size: few
length: 16
J: TRBJ2-5
CDR3: CASSLGASGGAETQYF
DNA: TGTGCCAGCAGCTTAGGGGCTAGCGGGGGAGCAGAGACCCAGTACTTC

V: TRBV7-2
D: TRBD1
size: few
length: 14
J: TRBJ2-7
CDR3: CASSPRQGWYEQYF
DNA: TGTGCCAGCAGCCCAAGACAGGGTTGGTACGAGCAGTACTTC

V: TRBV29-1
D: TRBD1
size: .
length: 13
J: TRBJ2-1
CDR3: CSARQGAYNEQFF
DNA: TGCAGCGCGCGGCAGGGGGCATACAATGAGCAGTTCTTC

V: TRBV5-1
D: .
size: .
length: 14
J: TRBJ2-7
CDR3: CASSKEGGLYEQYF
DNA: TGCGCCAGCAGCAAGGAGGGGGGCCTATACGAGCAGTACTTC

V: TRBV7-8
D: .
size: few
length: 13
J: TRBJ2-1
CDR3: CASRWLSGNEQFF
DNA: TGTGCCAGCCGATGGCTCAGTGGCAATGAGCAGTTCTTC

V: TRBV7-2
D: .
size: .
length: 18
J: TRBJ2-6
CDR3: CASSIPLRGNSGANVLTF
DNA: TGTGCCAGCAGCATCCCTCTGCGGGGAAACTCTGGGGCCAACGTCCTGACTTTC

V: TRBV2
D: .
size: .
length: 11
J: TRBJ2-7
CDR3: CASSERDEQYF
DNA: TGTGCCAGCAGTGAACGGGACGAGCAGTACTTC

V: TRBV4-3
D: .
size: .
length: 15
J: TRBJ1-2
CDR3: CASSQEKAGLYGYTF
DNA: TGCGCCAGCAGCCAAGAGAAAGCAGGCCTCTATGGCTACACCTTC

V: TRBV18
D: .
size: .
length: 13
J: TRBJ2-3
CDR3: CASYPTQTDTQYF
DNA: TGTGCCAGCTACCCGACACAGACAGATACGCAGTATTTT

V: TRBV20-1
D: .
size: .
length: 14
J: TRBJ1-1
CDR3: CSAVGRGMGTEAFF
DNA: TGCAGTGCTGTCGGTAGGGGGATGGGGACTGAAGCTTTCTTT

V: TRBV7-9
D: .
size: many
length: 12
J: TRBJ1-5
CDR3: CATWDGYQPQHF
DNA: TGTGCCACCTGGGACGGGTATCAGCCCCAGCATTTT

V: TRBV9
D: .
size: .
length: 17
J: TRBJ2-3
CDR3: CASSVGTGDVGTDTQYF
DNA: TGTGCCAGCAGCGTAGGAACGGGGGACGTCGGCACAGATACGCAGTATTTT

V: TRBV7-2
D: TRBD2
size: few
length: 16
J: TRBJ2-1
CDR3: CASSSSSGLAGNEQFF
DNA: TGTGCCAGCAGCTCTAGTTCGGGACTAGCGGGTAATGAGCAGTTCTTC

V: TRBV10-3
D: .
size: .
length: 14
J: TRBJ1-2
CDR3: CATVGRGRSYGYTF
DNA: TGTGCCACCGTGGGACGGGGCCGTAGCTATGGCTACACCTTC

V: TRBV7-9
D: .
size: few
length: 16
J: TRBJ2-2
CDR3: CASSPAGQPGTGELFF
DNA: TGTGCCAGCAGCCCTGCGGGACAGCCGGGCACCGGGGAGCTGTTTTTT

V: TRBV6-2/TRBV6-3
D: TRBD1
size: .
length: 13
J: TRBJ2-7
CDR3: CASRMTGSNEQYF
DNA: TGTGCCAGCAGAATGACAGGGTCTAACGAGCAGTACTTC